The 10 T cell receptor beta chains listed next were all sequenced from one sample in a study of regulatory T cells in long-lasting Graves disease (dated by TCRdb to about 2021). What the time point label conveys for this sample: persistent/refractory GD, antithyroid drugs over 5 years with positive TRAb. For both TCR sequencing and RNA sequencing, RNA was extracted from PBMCs using TRIzol. Library preparation used multiplex PCR. The instrument was an Illumina HiSeq 4000. TCR beta libraries were built with iRepertoire HTBI primers and Arm-PCR amplification of CDR3 regions. Clones were called with MiXCR by TCRdb after fastp trimmed the public reads at Q25, and only in-frame beta chains were retained. A single entry per CDR3 protein holds the most common genes and DNA from its merged rows. For this sample the table gives under 350,000 distinct CDR3 sequences, of which roughly a fifth were detected only once. Approximately 60% of the sample belongs to the ten largest clones.

Sequenced material: peripheral blood mononuclear cells (PBMCs), taken when the disease was refractory, from a patient treated with antithyroid drugs. Source of these receptors: a female donor with Graves disease.

V gene TRBV11-2 combines with J gene TRBJ2-7; 9 bases align to TRBD1. The CDR3 is made up of 17 amino acids. From germline, CDR1 is SGHAT and CDR2 FQNNGV. The V and J ends lost 5 bases and 6 bases, in that order; junction bases with no gene match: 17. The DNA of the CDR3 is TGTGCCAGCAGCCCCCCGGGACAGGGAGTTTTGTCTCGCGAGCAGTACTTC. This translates into CASSPPGQGVLSREQYF.

This clonotype was seen at least ten times. This chain connects TRBV12-3 or TRBV12-4 to TRBJ2-7; D is possibly TRBD1 or TRBD2 (5 bases each). Trimming shortened V by 0 bases and J by 0 bases, and 15 bases separated the two germline ends. This CDR3 is 17 amino acids long. The CDR3: CASSLANTGTASYEQYF. The CDR3 nucleotides are TGTGCCAGCAGTTTAGCTAACACCGGGACCGCCTCCTACGAGCAGTACTTC.

The rearrangement links TRBV7-9 to TRBJ2-2; D might be TRBD2 (6 bases). The germline CDR1 and CDR2 sequences are SEHNR and FQNEAQ (reference sequence). Trimming left V 1 base short and J 3 bases short, with 12 bases between. This CDR3 comprises 16 residues. CDR3 amino acids: CASSLEEGVYTGELFF. The CDR3 nucleotides are TGTGCCAGCAGCTTAGAGGAGGGAGTCTACACCGGGGAGCTGTTTTTT.

This chain uses TRBV19 with TRBJ2-7; D uncertain. This CDR3 has 11 amino acids. Trimming left V 11 bases short and J 6 bases short, with 14 bases between. Germline CDR1 and CDR2: LNHDA and SQIVND (reference sequence). The CDR3 protein is CASKVWGEQYF. CDR3 nucleotides: TGTGCCTCAAAGGTTTGGGGCGAGCAGTACTTC. The full variable domain, rest sourced from reference TRBV19 and TRBJ2-7, is DGGITQSPKYLFRKEGQNVTLSCEQNLNHDAMYWYRQDPGQGLRLIYYSQIVNDFQKGDIAEGYSVSREKKESFPLTVTSAQKNPTAFYLCASKVWGEQYFGPGTRLTVT.

This clonotype was observed a few times. The chain uses TRBV9 and TRBJ2-1; 7 positions agree with TRBD1. CDR3 length: 14 residues. The trim removed 4 bases at V and 7 bases at J, leaving 8 bases unmatched. Germline V CDR1 and CDR2: SGDLS, YYNGEE. The CDR3 protein is CASSSGTAGNEQFF. CDR3 coding DNA: TGTGCCAGCAGCTCAGGGACAGCTGGGAATGAGCAGTTCTTC. The variable domain in full, with the rest retrieved from reference TRBV9 and TRBJ2-1, is DSGVTQTPKHLITATGQRVTLRCSPRSGDLSVYWYQQSLDQGLQFLIQYYNGEERAKGNILERFSAQQFPDLHSELNLSSLELGDSALYFCASSSGTAGNEQFFGPGTRLTVL.

This clonotype was detected only once. This may arise from a read error, as a much more abundant clone is one base away. This chain uses TRBV6-1 with TRBJ2-5; tentative D call: TRBD2 (6 bases). The CDR3 has 15 residues. V gave up 10 bases and J gave up 7 bases, with 25 bases separating them. The germline V gene encodes CDR1 MNHNS and CDR2 SASEGT. This chain's CDR3 is CATRSGRGRWGTQYF. Here the CDR3 DNA reads TGTGCCACCCGATCTGGGCGGGGAAGGTGGGGGACCCAGTACTTC.

This clonotype was found many times. The J gene is TRBJ1-2, the V gene TRBV28; D gene ambiguous. Germline CDR1 reads MDHEN; CDR2 reads SYDVKM. V lost 5 bases and J 0 bases, leaving 10 bases between the germline ends. The CDR3 extends over 14 amino acids. CDR3 sequence: CASSPHRANYGYTF. The CDR3 DNA is TGTGCCAGCAGTCCGCATAGGGCTAACTATGGCTACACCTTC.

This chain joins TRBV29-1 and TRBJ2-7; D gene uncertain. V was clipped by 4 bases and J by 2 bases, with 9 bases between them. The CDR3 is made up of 12 amino acids. Germline values: CDR1 SQVTM, CDR2 ANQGSEA. CDR3 sequence: CSVVSGPYEQYF. In DNA form, the CDR3 reads TGCAGCGTTGTATCCGGACCCTACGAGCAGTACTTC.

The chain employs TRBV4-2 and TRBJ2-7, with 8 bases fitting TRBD2. The CDR3 contains 16 residues. Germline V gene sequence: CDR1 LGHNA, CDR2 YNFKEQ. The V segment lost 0 bases and the J segment 2 bases; nucleotides outside the gene matches: 6. The CDR3 bases are TGTGCCAGCAGCCAAGAATGGACTAGCTCCACCTACGAGCAGTACTTC. It codes for CASSQEWTSSTYEQYF.

CDR3 region: CASGYRGQNLYEQYF. For the CDR3, the DNA is TGTGCCAGCGGGTACAGGGGGCAGAACTTGTACGAGCAGTACTTC. This sequence joins TRBV12-3 or TRBV12-4 and TRBJ2-7, with 9 bases identical to TRBD1. The CDR3 runs 15 residues. V lost 8 bases and J lost 4; bases outside the gene matches: 12.